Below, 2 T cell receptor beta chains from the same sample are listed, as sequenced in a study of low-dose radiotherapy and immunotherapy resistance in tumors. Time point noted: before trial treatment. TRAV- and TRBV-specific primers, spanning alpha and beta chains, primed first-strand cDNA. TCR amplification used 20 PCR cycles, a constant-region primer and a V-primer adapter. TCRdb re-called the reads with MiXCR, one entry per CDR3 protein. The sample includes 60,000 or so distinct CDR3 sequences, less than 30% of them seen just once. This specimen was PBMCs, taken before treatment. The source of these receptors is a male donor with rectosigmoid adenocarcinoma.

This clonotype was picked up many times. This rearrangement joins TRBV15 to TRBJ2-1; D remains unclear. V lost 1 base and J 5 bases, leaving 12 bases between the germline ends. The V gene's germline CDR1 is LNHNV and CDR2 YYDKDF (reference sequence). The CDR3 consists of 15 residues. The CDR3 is CATSRAEFRDNEQFF. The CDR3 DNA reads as TGTGCCACCAGCAGAGCTGAGTTTCGGGACAATGAGCAGTTCTTC.

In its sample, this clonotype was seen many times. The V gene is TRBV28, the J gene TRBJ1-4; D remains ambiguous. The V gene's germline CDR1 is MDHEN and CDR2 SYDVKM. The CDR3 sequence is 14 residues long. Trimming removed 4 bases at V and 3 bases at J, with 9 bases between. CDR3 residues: CASSSPTSNEKLFF. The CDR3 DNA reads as TGTGCCAGCAGTTCCCCTACATCTAATGAAAAACTGTTTTTT.